Presented here are 3 T cell receptor beta chains from one specimen sequenced in a study of human T cells and chemical hapten exposure. Regarding time point: patch test 1, 2 weeks after DPC sensitization. Described treatment: therapeutic diphenylcyclopropenone sensitization with weekly scalp DPC. Each CDR3 protein is one row after TCRdb ran MiXCR on the RACE reads. The table shows 65,000 to 85,000 distinct CDR3 sequences, with approximately 10% occurring only once. The sample consisted of whole blood, taken in connection with sensitization to the hapten diphenylcyclopropenone (DPC). The receptors were gathered from a woman aged 50 to 60 with alopecia areata. Some clones in this sample may be carry-over from other donors' samples.

This clonotype was seen more than once but under ten times. The chain couples TRBV7-9 to TRBJ2-1; 9 positions agree with TRBD2. CDR1 is SEHNR, CDR2 FQNEAQ, per germline (reference sequence). The CDR3 extends over 15 amino acids. Trimming at V came to 2 bases and at J to 8 bases, leaving 7 bases not matched to a gene. The CDR3 nucleotides read TGTGCCAGCAGCTTAAGGGCTAGCGGGAACGATGAGCAGTTCTTC. Translated: CASSLRASGNDEQFF.

This clonotype has a count of ten or more. The CDR3 loop is CASSLQQAALNTGELFF. CDR3 sequence (DNA): TGTGCCAGCAGCTTACAGCAGGCGGCTCTGAACACCGGGGAGCTGTTTTTT. The chain couples TRBV4-2 to TRBJ2-2; no definite D call. Looked up from germline, CDR1 is LGHNA and CDR2 is YNFKEQ. Trimming cost V 5 bases and J 1 base, with 17 bases left between them. The CDR3 is 17 residues long.

About this clonotype: The final CDR3 position lacks the conserved phenylalanine or tryptophan, pointing to a likely read error. The V call is TRBV5-1, the J call TRBJ2-5, with 12 positions matching TRBD2. The CDR3 is 18 residues long. J gave up 5 bases and V 0 bases, and 11 bases lay outside the gene matches. Germline CDR1 is SGHRS and CDR2 is YFSETQ. CDR3 protein: CASSLEPPASGRAETQYL. The CDR3 coding sequence is TGCGCCAGCAGCTTGGAGCCTCCGGCTAGCGGGAGGGCGGAGACCCAGTACTTA.